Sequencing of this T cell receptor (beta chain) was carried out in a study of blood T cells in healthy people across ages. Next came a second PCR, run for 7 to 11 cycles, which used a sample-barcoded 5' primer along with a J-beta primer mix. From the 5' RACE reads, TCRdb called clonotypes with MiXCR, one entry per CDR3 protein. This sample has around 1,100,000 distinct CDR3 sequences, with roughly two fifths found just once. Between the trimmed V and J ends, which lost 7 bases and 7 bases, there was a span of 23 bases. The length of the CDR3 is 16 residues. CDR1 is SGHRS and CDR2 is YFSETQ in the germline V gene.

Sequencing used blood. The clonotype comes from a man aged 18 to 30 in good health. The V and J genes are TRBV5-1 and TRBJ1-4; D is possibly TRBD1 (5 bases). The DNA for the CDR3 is TGCGCCAGCTGCGCCGGGAGGTTAGGGGAAGGTGAAAAACTGTTTTTT. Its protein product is CASCAGRLGEGEKLFF.